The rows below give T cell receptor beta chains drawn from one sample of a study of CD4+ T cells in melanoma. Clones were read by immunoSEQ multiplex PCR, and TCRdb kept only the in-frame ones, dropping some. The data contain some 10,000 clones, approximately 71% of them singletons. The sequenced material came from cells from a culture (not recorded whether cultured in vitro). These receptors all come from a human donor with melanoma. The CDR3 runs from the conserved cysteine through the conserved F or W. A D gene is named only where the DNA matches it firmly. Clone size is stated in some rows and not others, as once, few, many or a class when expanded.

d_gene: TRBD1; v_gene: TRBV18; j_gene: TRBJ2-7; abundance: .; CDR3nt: TGTGCCAGCTCGCCTACCGGGACAGGGATTCGGGCCGAGCAGTACTTC; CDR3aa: CASSPTGTGIRAEQYF
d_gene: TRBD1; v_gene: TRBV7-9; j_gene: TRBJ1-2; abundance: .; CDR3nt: TGTGCCAGCAGCTTAGCGTCGACAGGGAGCTATGGCTACACCTTC; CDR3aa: CASSLASTGSYGYTF
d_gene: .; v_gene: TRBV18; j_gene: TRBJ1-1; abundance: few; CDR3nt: TGTGCCAGCTCACCGGATGGGAACACTGAAGCTTTCTTT; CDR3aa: CASSPDGNTEAFF
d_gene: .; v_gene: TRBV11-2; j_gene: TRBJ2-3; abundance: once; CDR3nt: TGTGCCAGCAGCTTAGACGGGAAAAGCACAGATACGCAGTATTTT; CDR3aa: CASSLDGKSTDTQYF
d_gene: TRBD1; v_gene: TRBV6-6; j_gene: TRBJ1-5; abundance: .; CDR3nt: TGTGCCAGCACCCCGGATCACAGGGGCATGGTTCAGCCCCAGCATTTT; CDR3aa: CASTPDHRGMVQPQHF
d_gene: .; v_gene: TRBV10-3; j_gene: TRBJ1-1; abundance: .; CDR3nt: TGTGCCATCAGTCTCGCGGGGGGCATGAACACTGAAGCTTTCTTT; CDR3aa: CAISLAGGMNTEAFF
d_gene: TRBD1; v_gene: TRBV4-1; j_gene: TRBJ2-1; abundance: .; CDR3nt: TGCGCCAGCAGCCACTACAGACAGGGCGACTCCTACAATGAGCAGTTCTTC; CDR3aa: CASSHYRQGDSYNEQFF
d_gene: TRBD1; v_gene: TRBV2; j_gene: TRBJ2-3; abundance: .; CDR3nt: TGTGCCAGCGGAAGACAGGGGGCGGGAGATACGCAGTATTTT; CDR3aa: CASGRQGAGDTQYF
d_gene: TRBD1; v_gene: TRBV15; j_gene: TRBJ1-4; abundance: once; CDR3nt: TGTGCCACCAGCAGAGATATACCGGGACAGGGAAAAGAAAAACTGTTTTTT; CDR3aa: CATSRDIPGQGKEKLFF
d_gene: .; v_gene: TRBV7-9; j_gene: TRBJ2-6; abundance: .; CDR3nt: TGTGCCAGCAGCCGTGCGGGACAGTGGAGCTCTGGGGCCAACGTCCTGACTTTC; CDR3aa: CASSRAGQWSSGANVLTF
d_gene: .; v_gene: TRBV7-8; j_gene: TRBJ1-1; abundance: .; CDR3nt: TGTGCCAGCAGCTTCGGAGGGGGTAATAGGGTGTACACTGAAGCTTTCTTT; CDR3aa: CASSFGGGNRVYTEAFF
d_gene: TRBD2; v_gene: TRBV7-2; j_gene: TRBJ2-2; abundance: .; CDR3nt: TGTGCCAGCAGCTTCACGGGGGGGTTAACCGGGGAGCTGTTTTTT; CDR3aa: CASSFTGGLTGELFF
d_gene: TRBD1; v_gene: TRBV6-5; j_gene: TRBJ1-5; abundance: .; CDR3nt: TGTGCCAGCAGTGACTACAGGGGCATCAATCAGCCCCAGCATTTT; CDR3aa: CASSDYRGINQPQHF
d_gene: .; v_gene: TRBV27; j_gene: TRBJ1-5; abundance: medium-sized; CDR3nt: TGTGCCAGCAGGCCAGGCTCAGGCCATAGCAATCAGCCCCAGCATTTT; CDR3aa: CASRPGSGHSNQPQHF
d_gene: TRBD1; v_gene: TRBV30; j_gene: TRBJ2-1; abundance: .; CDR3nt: TGTGCCTGGAGTCGCGGCAGGGGGCGTTTCGTCTACAATGAGCAGTTCTTC; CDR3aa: CAWSRGRGRFVYNEQFF
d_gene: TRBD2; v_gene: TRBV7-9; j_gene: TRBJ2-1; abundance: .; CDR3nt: TGTGCCAGCAGCTTATTAGGAGGTAGCGGGGTCGACAATGAGCAGTTCTTC; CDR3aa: CASSLLGGSGVDNEQFF
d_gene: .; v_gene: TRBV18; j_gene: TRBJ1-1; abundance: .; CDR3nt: TGTGCCAGCTCCCGAGGACAGTTGAACACTGAAGCTTTCTTT; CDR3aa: CASSRGQLNTEAFF
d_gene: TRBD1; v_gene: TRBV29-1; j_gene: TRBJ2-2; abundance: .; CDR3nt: TGCAGCGTCGCCGGGACAGGGGACACCGGGGAGCTGTTTTTT; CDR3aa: CSVAGTGDTGELFF
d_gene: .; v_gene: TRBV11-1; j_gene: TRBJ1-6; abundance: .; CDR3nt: TGTGCCAGCAGCTTAGCCTCTGGTCGGGGCCCCCTCCACTTT; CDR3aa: CASSLASGRGPLHF
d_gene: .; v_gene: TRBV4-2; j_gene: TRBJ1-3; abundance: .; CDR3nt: TGTGCCAGCAGCCAAGAAAGGACCGGCTTCTACCTCTCTGGAAACACCATATATTTT; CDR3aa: CASSQERTGFYLSGNTIYF
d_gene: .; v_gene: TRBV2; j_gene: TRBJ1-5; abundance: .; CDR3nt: TGTGCCAGCATCTCTAATGGGGGGAAAGGACCCCAGCATTTT; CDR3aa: CASISNGGKGPQHF
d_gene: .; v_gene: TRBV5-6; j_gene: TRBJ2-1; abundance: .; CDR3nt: TGTGCCAGCAGCTTGGCCGACGCGGCCCCGCGGAATGAGCAGTTCTTC; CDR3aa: CASSLADAAPRNEQFF
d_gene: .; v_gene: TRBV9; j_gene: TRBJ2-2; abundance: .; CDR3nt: TGTGCCAGCAGCGTGACTTCCGACACCGGGGAGCTGTTTTTT; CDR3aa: CASSVTSDTGELFF
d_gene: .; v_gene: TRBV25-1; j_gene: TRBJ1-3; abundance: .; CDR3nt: TGTGCCAGTAGAAGCTCTGGAAACACCATATATTTT; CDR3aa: CASRSSGNTIYF
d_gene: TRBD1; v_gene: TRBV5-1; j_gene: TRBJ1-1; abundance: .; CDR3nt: TGCGCCAGCAGCTTGGCGACAGGGGTAGGGGGCACTGAAGCTTTCTTT; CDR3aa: CASSLATGVGGTEAFF
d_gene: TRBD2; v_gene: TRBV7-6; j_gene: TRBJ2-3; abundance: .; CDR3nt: TGTGCCAGCAGCCTTACCGGGACTAGCGCAGATACGCAGTATTTT; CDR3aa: CASSLTGTSADTQYF
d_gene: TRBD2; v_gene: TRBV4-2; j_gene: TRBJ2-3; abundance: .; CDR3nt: TGTGCCAGCAGCCAAGCTCAGGGAGGGGATACGCAGTATTTT; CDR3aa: CASSQAQGGDTQYF
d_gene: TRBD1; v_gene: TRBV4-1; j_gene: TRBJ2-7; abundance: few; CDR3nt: TGCGCCAGCAGCCAGGACAGGGTCGAGCAGTACTTC; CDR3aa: CASSQDRVEQYF